These 32 T cell receptor beta chains were all obtained from the same sample, sequenced in a study of T cells in Graves' hyperthyroidism and ophthalmopathy. The TCR beta CDR3 regions underwent amplification using RNA transcripts as the source. In the first-round RT-PCR of the TCR CDR3, the HTBI primer set was used. TCRdb used MiXCR to reprocess the multiplex PCR reads, holding one entry per CDR3 protein. The table records fewer than 900,000 distinct CDR3 sequences, 16% of them present only once. Sequences were obtained from blood. These receptors originate from a man aged 18 to 29 with Graves' hyperthyroidism.

This clonotype came up a few times. This sequence joins TRBV7-6 and TRBJ2-3; D possibly uses TRBD1 or TRBD2 (5 bases each). The length of the CDR3 is 13 residues. Germline V lookup: CDR1 SGHVS, CDR2 FNYEAQ. V shed 5 bases and J shed 10 bases, with 16 bases lying between them. CDR3 residues: CASSPPGHVAQYF. The CDR3 DNA reads TGTGCCAGCAGCCCGCCGGGGCACGTGGCGCAGTATTTT.

This clonotype was seen many times. The chain links TRBV3-1 to TRBJ2-1; possible D gene TRBD1, 6 bases. The germline V and J ends were trimmed by 1 base and 8 bases, with 18 bases remaining between them. The CDR3 runs to 16 residues. Germline V CDR1 and CDR2: LGHDT, YNNKEL (reference sequence). The CDR3, as DNA: TGTGCCAGCAGCCAAGGAGTAGGGGGATTGGGCGATGAGCAGTTCTTC. Amino acid sequence: CASSQGVGGLGDEQFF.

This clonotype was seen at least ten times. The gene calls are TRBV28 and TRBJ2-1; either TRBD1 or TRBD2 may fit D (6 bases each). Germline V gene data show CDR1 as MDHEN and CDR2 as SYDVKM. The germline V and J ends were trimmed by 1 base and 8 bases, with 12 bases remaining between them. This CDR3 comprises 14 residues. The CDR3 bases are TGTGCCAGCAGTTTATTTACAGGGAGGCATGAGCAGTTCTTC. This sequence encodes CASSLFTGRHEQFF. The full variable domain, completed using reference TRBV28 and TRBJ2-1, is DVKVTQSSRYLVKRTGEKVFLECVQDMDHENMFWYRQDPGLGLRLIYFSYDVKMKEKGDIPEGYSVSREKKERFSLILESASTNQTSMYLCASSLFTGRHEQFFGPGTRLTVL.

The rearrangement links TRBV10-3 to TRBJ1-1; no clear D gene. Germline values: CDR1 ENHRY, CDR2 SYGVKD. The CDR3 is 12 amino acids. Trimming took off 3 bases at V and 8 bases at J, with 10 bases between the two ends. The CDR3 is CAISEFLGEAFF. CDR3 coding DNA: TGTGCCATCAGTGAATTCCTAGGGGAAGCTTTCTTT.

Many counts were recorded for this clonotype. V usage is TRBV6-2 or TRBV6-3 and J usage is TRBJ2-7; D gene uncertain. The V end lost 4 bases, the J end lost 3 bases, and 10 bases lay between the germline ends. The germline V gene has CDR1 MNHEY and CDR2 SVGEGT. The CDR3 totals 13 residues. The CDR3 nucleotides are TGTGCCAGCAGTTTCGAGAGATACTACGAGCAGTACTTC. Translating gives CASSFERYYEQYF.

This clonotype was observed at least ten times. V is TRBV12-5 and J is TRBJ1-1; D not certain. The V end lost 7 bases, the J end lost 10 bases, and 16 bases lay between the germline ends. Germline V gene lookup returns CDR1 LGHNT and CDR2 FRNRAP. The CDR3 has 12 amino acids. The CDR3 DNA reads TGTGCTAGTGTCTACGGGCCACAAGGAGCTTTCTTT. This codes for CASVYGPQGAFF.

Ten or more counts support this clonotype. The gene calls are TRBV12-3 or TRBV12-4 and TRBJ1-5; 7 bases align to TRBD1. CDR3 length equals 14 residues. V gave up 5 bases and J gave up 7 bases; unmatched junction bases: 8. As DNA, the CDR3 is TGTGCCAGCAGTCACGGGAGGGGGCGGCAGCCCCAGCATTTT. It yields the protein CASSHGRGRQPQHF.

This clonotype was recorded a few times. The rearrangement links TRBV20-1 to TRBJ1-5; TRBD1 might be the D (6 bases). Looked up from germline, CDR1 is DFQATT and CDR2 is SNEGSKA (reference sequence). With 6 bases removed from V and 3 bases from J, the gap between germline ends came to 12 bases. The CDR3 length is 13 residues. The CDR3 sequence is CSATGGANQPQHF. Written as DNA, the CDR3 is TGCAGTGCCACCGGGGGCGCCAATCAGCCCCAGCATTTT.

This clonotype came up many times. The chain couples TRBV12-3 or TRBV12-4 to TRBJ2-5; 7 bases match TRBD2. The end of the DNA aligns better with TRBJ2-3, so the J call may be wrong. The CDR3 length is 12 residues. CDR3 in amino acids: CASSRGLETQYF. Here the CDR3 DNA reads TGTGCCAGCAGCCGAGGACTAGAGACGCAGTATTTT.

This clonotype was counted at least ten times. This sequence joins TRBV28 and TRBJ2-7; no reliable D call. Trimming stripped 5 bases from V and 5 bases from J, with 19 bases between. This CDR3 is 15 amino acids long. The V gene's germline CDR1 is MDHEN and CDR2 SYDVKM. For the CDR3, the DNA is TGTGCCAGCAGTCTGGGCCGGAGTAGGAAACACGAGCAGTACTTC. It yields the protein CASSLGRSRKHEQYF.

This clonotype was seen a handful of times. The chain couples TRBV12-3 or TRBV12-4 to TRBJ1-2; D is perhaps TRBD1 (5 bases). The ends were cut back, 2 bases at V and 5 bases at J, with 12 bases in the middle. There are 14 residues in the CDR3. The CDR3 is CASSLKGLGYGYTF. Here the CDR3 DNA reads TGTGCCAGCAGTTTAAAGGGGCTGGGATATGGCTACACCTTC.

This clonotype came up many times. This chain connects TRBV12-3 or TRBV12-4 to TRBJ1-2, with 10 bases lining up with TRBD1. The CDR3 consists of 14 residues. With V trimmed by 5 bases and J by 4 bases, 4 bases remained unmatched. This CDR3 is CASSPWTGGYGYTF. As DNA, the CDR3 is TGTGCCAGCAGTCCCTGGACAGGGGGCTATGGCTACACCTTC.

This clonotype has only a few counts. The chain recombines TRBV15 with TRBJ2-4; no clear D gene. Germline V lookup: CDR1 LNHNV, CDR2 YYDKDF (reference sequence). V lost 0 bases and J lost 3, with 3 bases in between. This CDR3 has 13 residues. The CDR3 nucleotides read TGTGCCACCAGCAGAGACAGCAAAAACATTCAGTACTTC. It yields the protein CATSRDSKNIQYF.

The chain uses TRBV24-1 and TRBJ1-1; the D is unclear. The CDR3 consists of 15 residues. V was clipped by 4 bases and J by 5 bases, with 16 bases between them. Germline-derived CDR1 and CDR2 are KGHDR and SFDVKD. This CDR3 reads CATSERAIRRTEAFF. The CDR3 nucleotides are TGTGCCACCAGTGAGCGGGCTATAAGGAGGACTGAAGCTTTCTTT.

In regard to this clonotype: A read error may produce the germline difference seen at one junction end. This chain joins TRBV9 and TRBJ1-3, with D possibly matching TRBD1 (5 bases). The CDR3 sequence is 15 residues long. Germline V gene lookup returns CDR1 SGDLS and CDR2 YYNGEE. CDR3 protein: CAGSEGRVSGNTIYF. CDR3 coding DNA: TGTGCCGGCAGCGAGGGCAGGGTTTCTGGAAACACCATATATTTT.

This clonotype occurred a few times. This sequence joins TRBV28 and TRBJ2-1, with a weak D call TRBD2 (5 bases). The CDR3 covers 14 residues. Looked up from germline, CDR1 is MDHEN and CDR2 is SYDVKM. The V gene lost 3 bases and the J gene lost 1 base, with 7 bases spanning the gap. CDR3 nucleotides: TGTGCCAGCAGTTTCCGGGAATCCTACAATGAGCAGTTCTTC. Encoded protein: CASSFRESYNEQFF. Full variable domain (outside the CDR3, taken from reference TRBV28 and TRBJ2-1): DVKVTQSSRYLVKRTGEKVFLECVQDMDHENMFWYRQDPGLGLRLIYFSYDVKMKEKGDIPEGYSVSREKKERFSLILESASTNQTSMYLCASSFRESYNEQFFGPGTRLTVL.

This clonotype was detected a few times. This chain uses TRBV12-5 with TRBJ2-7; maybe TRBD1 (6 bases). V dropped 0 bases and J dropped 4 bases, with 25 bases sitting between them. Germline-derived CDR1 and CDR2 are LGHNT and FRNRAP. The CDR3 covers 19 residues. The CDR3 region has the DNA TGTGCTAGTGGTTTGGTACGAGTGGACAGAGATTTCCTGCTGTACGAGCAGTACTTC. Translating it yields CASGLVRVDRDFLLYEQYF.

This clonotype was observed many times. This sequence joins TRBV7-3 and TRBJ2-1, with 10 bases aligning to TRBD1. V lost 1 base and J lost 6; bases outside the gene matches: 9. The CDR3 covers 17 residues. Germline V gene data show CDR1 as SGHTA and CDR2 as FQGTGA. CDR3 sequence: CASSLIVGQGVFNEQFF. The CDR3, as DNA: TGTGCCAGCAGCTTAATCGTAGGACAGGGGGTTTTCAATGAGCAGTTCTTC.

This clonotype occurred a few times. This rearrangement joins TRBV9 to TRBJ1-6; tentative D call: TRBD1 (6 bases). Germline CDR1 SGDLS, CDR2 YYNGEE. V gave up 0 bases and J gave up 10 bases, with 11 bases separating them. The CDR3 length is 14 residues. In nucleotides, the CDR3 is TGTGCCAGCAGCGTAGCCGGGGGCGGATCACCCCTCCACTTT. Protein product: CASSVAGGGSPLHF.

This clonotype was counted only a few times. Given a much more abundant clone one base away, this may be a read error. The chain has TRBV5-1 and TRBJ2-7, with a possible D match to TRBD1 (7 bases). Germline V gene lookup returns CDR1 SGHRS and CDR2 YFSETQ. This CDR3 is built from 14 residues. The CDR3 here is CASRAGQQFYEQCF. The CDR3 bases are TGCGCCAGCAGGGCGGGACAGCAATTCTACGAGCAGTGCTTC. Supplemented by reference TRBV5-1 and TRBJ2-7, the full variable domain reads KAGVTQTPRYLIKTRGQQVTLSCSPISGHRSVSWYQQTPGQGLQFLFEYFSETQRNKGNFPGRFSGRQFSNSRSEMNVSTLELGDSALYLCASRAGQQFYEQCFGPGTRLTVT.

This clonotype turned up a few times. This chain uses TRBV5-1 with TRBJ2-2, with D perhaps matching TRBD1 (6 bases). V shed 3 bases and J shed 6 bases, with 15 bases lying between them. This CDR3 has 15 residues. Germline CDR1 reads SGHRS; CDR2 reads YFSETQ. The CDR3 nucleotides read TGCGCCAGCAGCTCTTCAGGGGTCAACGCCGGGGAGCTGTTTTTT. Translating gives CASSSSGVNAGELFF.

The V call is TRBV18, the J call TRBJ2-5, with D possibly being TRBD2 (6 bases). The germline V and J ends were trimmed by 3 bases and 2 bases, with 13 bases remaining between them. Germline values: CDR1 KGHSH, CDR2 LQKENI. The CDR3 is 15 residues long. Here the CDR3 reads CASSPRNGRQETQYF. CDR3 nucleotide sequence: TGTGCCAGCTCACCGAGGAATGGGAGGCAAGAGACCCAGTACTTC.

This clonotype was seen only a few times. The chain employs TRBV28 and TRBJ1-1, with D unresolved. The CDR3 consists of 10 residues. The ends were cut back, 8 bases at V and 10 bases at J, with 11 bases in the middle. The germline V gene has CDR1 MDHEN and CDR2 SYDVKM. CDR3 in amino acids: CASGPAAAFF. The CDR3 nucleotides are TGTGCCAGCGGCCCAGCCGCAGCTTTCTTT.

This clonotype was detected only a few times. The chain recombines TRBV27 with TRBJ1-1, with D unresolved. This CDR3 is 13 amino acids long. Per germline, CDR1 MNHEY and CDR2 SMNVEV (reference sequence). With 5 bases removed from V and 5 bases from J, the gap between germline ends came to 12 bases. The CDR3 region has the DNA TGTGCCAGCAGTATGACACAGAGGACTGAAGCTTTCTTT. This gives the protein CASSMTQRTEAFF.

In its sample, this clonotype was seen a few times. V gene TRBV19 combines with J gene TRBJ1-5; TRBD1 matches 7 bases. CDR1 LNHDA and CDR2 SQIVND come from the germline V gene (reference sequence). The CDR3 has 15 amino acids. Unmatched junction bases numbered 12, after V lost 5 bases and J lost 8 bases. Written as DNA, the CDR3 is TGTGCCAGTAGTCCGGAGACAGGGAAATCTGAGCCCCAGCATTTT. This codes for CASSPETGKSEPQHF.

A few counts support this clonotype. V is TRBV6-2 or TRBV6-3 and J is TRBJ2-2; D possibly uses TRBD1 or TRBD2 (6 bases each). Per the germline V gene, CDR1 is MNHEY and CDR2 is SVGEGT. Deletions cut 8 bases from V and 7 bases from J, with 11 bases between. The CDR3 totals 12 residues. This CDR3 is CASGGGIGELFF. The DNA for the CDR3 is TGTGCCAGCGGAGGGGGTATCGGGGAGCTGTTTTTT.

The chain uses TRBV20-1 and TRBJ2-1; 10 bases align to TRBD2. This CDR3 is 17 amino acids long. The J segment lost 2 bases and the V segment lost 3 bases, leaving 10 bases of the junction unmatched. The germline V gene has CDR1 DFQATT and CDR2 SNEGSKA (reference sequence). Here the CDR3 DNA reads TGCAGTGCTAGTGGGGTAGCGGGAGGAGGAACCTACAATGAGCAGTTCTTC. Residues: CSASGVAGGGTYNEQFF.

This clonotype came up a few times. This chain joins TRBV7-9 and TRBJ2-1; no reliable D call. The germline gives CDR1 SEHNR, CDR2 FQNEAQ (reference sequence). The V and J ends lost 3 bases and 7 bases respectively, with 13 bases between them. The CDR3 loop spans 14 amino acids. The CDR3 loop is CASSFPSLGNEQFF. The DNA for the CDR3 is TGTGCCAGCAGCTTCCCATCCCTAGGGAATGAGCAGTTCTTC.

Only a few counts were recorded for this clonotype. The chain employs TRBV7-9 and TRBJ2-4; 7 positions match TRBD2. CDR1 and CDR2 (germline): SEHNR, FQNEAQ (reference sequence). This CDR3 region has 13 residues. J gave up 14 bases and V 2 bases, and 9 bases lay outside the gene matches. The CDR3 DNA is TGTGCCAGCAGCTTAACGCGTTGGGAGGGGAAGTACTTC. Its protein product is CASSLTRWEGKYF.

Ten or more counts support this clonotype. The chain recombines TRBV12-3 or TRBV12-4 with TRBJ2-3; 7 positions agree with TRBD2. The CDR3 consists of 14 residues. With V trimmed by 0 bases and J by 8 bases, 5 bases remained unmatched. The CDR3 sequence: CASSLALGGSTQYF. The CDR3 coding sequence is TGTGCCAGCAGTTTAGCCCTGGGGGGGAGTACGCAGTATTTT.

About this clonotype: At one of its ends the junction is not consistent with the germline gene, which may arise from a read error. The chain links TRBV3-1 to TRBJ2-3; 7 bases match TRBD2. CDR1 and CDR2 (germline): LGHDT, YNNKEL (reference sequence). This CDR3 spans 17 amino acids. The CDR3 region is CASSQDREGRGTDMQYF. The CDR3 DNA reads as TGTGCCAGCAGCCAAGATAGGGAGGGCCGGGGCACAGATATGCAGTATTTT.

The sample holds many counts of this clonotype. The gene calls are TRBV27 and TRBJ1-2; 8 nucleotides line up with TRBD1. V was pared by 6 bases and J by 3 bases, with 3 bases of the junction left unmatched. CDR3 length equals 13 residues. The V gene's germline CDR1 is MNHEY and CDR2 SMNVEV (reference sequence). The CDR3 region has the DNA TGTGCCAGCAGCTCGACAGGGGACTATGGCTACACCTTC. This codes for CASSSTGDYGYTF.